This TCR beta chain was documented in a study of T cell repertoires in cytomegalovirus infection. The wider study: A matching HLA type, together with CMV infection, was signaled by public TCR beta signatures.

Points from the study as a whole: Carriers of CMV plus the relevant HLA were identified by cumulative public TCR beta family frequency. Within the response measured ex vivo, HLA-C-restricted CMV-specific TCR beta clonotypes were dominant.

TCRdb called the reads again in MiXCR, with one record for every CDR3 protein. The sample consists of 110,000 or so distinct CDR3 sequences, 30% to 35% of them appearing once. About this clonotype: Its antigen is still unknown. Compared with germline, one end of the junction differs, possibly owing to a read error.

CDR3 length: 16 amino acids. Per the germline V gene, CDR1 is MNHNS and CDR2 is SASEGT. The V gene is TRBV6-1, the J gene TRBJ1-1; possible D gene TRBD1, 6 bases. The material sequenced was CD8+ T cells from cultured PBMCs, taken from culture after CMV antigen stimulation. The sequence was obtained from a human donor in good health (CMV status not recorded). Some clones in this sample may be carry-over from other donors' samples. The CDR3 nucleotides read TGTGCCAGCAGTGAAGAGGGGGTGGCGCTGAACATTGAAGCTTTCTTT. Translated, it gives CASSEEGVALNIEAFF.